Listed below are T cell receptor beta chains from one sample, sequenced in a study of blood T cell repertoires in COVID-19. TCRdb's copy holds only in-frame clones and misses some; the assay was immunoSEQ multiplex PCR. The sample carries around 230,000 clones, approximately 87% recorded once. Specimen: peripheral blood. These receptors were collected from a woman aged 70 to 79 with active or convalescent COVID-19. Each CDR3 is given with its conserved first and last residue. The D gene is left open where the match is weak. Only some rows state a clone size, as once, few, many or a class for expanded clones.

J: TRBJ1-5
size: .
D: .
V: TRBV20-1
CDR3: CSASTSQGWGSNQPQHF
DNA: TGCAGTGCTAGTACTTCCCAGGGGTGGGGAAGCAATCAGCCCCAGCATTTT

J: TRBJ2-1
size: few
D: TRBD2
V: TRBV11-3
CDR3: CASSLVAGGPHEQFF
DNA: TGTGCCAGCAGCTTAGTAGCGGGGGGGCCTCATGAGCAGTTCTTC

J: TRBJ1-2
size: .
D: .
V: TRBV3-1/TRBV3-2
CDR3: CASSQARGADGYTF
DNA: TGTGCCAGCAGCCAAGCCCGGGGGGCGGACGGCTACACCTTC

J: TRBJ2-7
size: .
D: TRBD2
V: TRBV2
CDR3: CASSEGRRLAVRYEQYF
DNA: TGTGCCAGCAGTGAAGGTCGAAGACTAGCGGTGCGCTACGAGCAGTACTTC

J: TRBJ1-2
size: .
D: TRBD1
V: TRBV7-3
CDR3: CASSPDRGHGYTF
DNA: TGTGCCAGCAGCCCTGACAGGGGACATGGCTACACCTTC

J: TRBJ2-7
size: .
D: TRBD2
V: TRBV7-2
CDR3: CASSFGGGRPGYF
DNA: TGTGCCAGCAGCTTTGGGGGGGGGAGGCCTGGGTACTTC

J: TRBJ2-5
size: .
D: TRBD2
V: TRBV19
CDR3: CASRVSGRALETQYF
DNA: TGTGCCAGTAGGGTTAGCGGGAGGGCCCTAGAGACCCAGTACTTC

J: TRBJ2-3
size: .
D: .
V: TRBV5-1
CDR3: CASSLTGDTQYF
DNA: TGCGCCAGCAGCTTGACAGGGGATACGCAGTATTTT

J: TRBJ1-6
size: .
D: TRBD1
V: TRBV3-1/TRBV3-2
CDR3: CASSPDRVNSPLHF
DNA: TGTGCCAGCAGCCCCGACAGGGTTAATTCACCCCTCCACTTT

J: TRBJ2-5
size: .
D: .
V: TRBV5-5
CDR3: CASSPGETQYF
DNA: TGTGCCAGCAGCCCAGGGGAGACCCAGTACTTC

J: TRBJ2-3
size: once
D: TRBD1
V: TRBV7-2
CDR3: CASSLGQGGDTQYF
DNA: TGTGCCAGCAGCTTAGGACAGGGGGGAGATACGCAGTATTTT

J: TRBJ1-2
size: .
D: .
V: TRBV6-6
CDR3: CASSYSKGESYGYTF
DNA: TGTGCCAGCAGTTACTCGAAGGGGGAGTCGTATGGCTACACCTTC

J: TRBJ2-3
size: .
D: .
V: TRBV18
CDR3: CASSPGATDTQYF
DNA: TGTGCCAGCTCACCGGGGGCGACAGATACGCAGTATTTT

J: TRBJ2-1
size: many
D: .
V: TRBV25-1
CDR3: CASSEYRGSYNEQFF
DNA: TGTGCCAGCAGTGAATATCGGGGCTCCTACAATGAGCAGTTCTTC

J: TRBJ2-7
size: few
D: TRBD2
V: TRBV7-2
CDR3: CASSRTSGSSYEQYF
DNA: TGTGCCAGCAGCAGAACTAGCGGGAGCTCCTACGAGCAGTACTTC

J: TRBJ2-6
size: .
D: .
V: TRBV27
CDR3: CASRQNSGANVLTF
DNA: TGTGCCAGCAGACAGAACTCTGGGGCCAACGTCCTGACTTTC

J: TRBJ2-7
size: .
D: TRBD2
V: TRBV11-2
CDR3: CASSLDLWEGSSYEQYF
DNA: TGTGCCAGCAGCTTAGATCTATGGGAGGGCAGCTCCTACGAGCAGTACTTC

J: TRBJ2-5
size: .
D: .
V: TRBV29-1
CDR3: CSVGGLETQYF
DNA: TGCAGCGTTGGAGGGCTAGAGACCCAGTACTTC

J: TRBJ2-7
size: .
D: .
V: TRBV21-1
CDR3: CASMATTGQGYEQYF
DNA: TGTGCCAGCATGGCCACGACGGGACAGGGCTACGAGCAGTACTTC

J: TRBJ1-2
size: .
D: .
V: TRBV4-2
CDR3: CASSFDMAGNGYTF
DNA: TGTGCCAGCAGCTTCGACATGGCAGGGAATGGCTACACCTTC

J: TRBJ1-5
size: .
D: .
V: TRBV28
CDR3: CASSFLRQPQHF
DNA: TGTGCCAGCAGTTTCCTTAGACAGCCCCAGCATTTT

J: TRBJ2-3
size: .
D: TRBD2
V: TRBV6-5
CDR3: CASSGTSGATDTQYF
DNA: TGTGCCAGCAGCGGGACTAGCGGGGCGACGGATACGCAGTATTTT

J: TRBJ2-3
size: .
D: TRBD2
V: TRBV6-4
CDR3: CASSLSGIATDTQYF
DNA: TGTGCCAGCAGTCTAAGCGGGATAGCCACAGATACGCAGTATTTT

J: TRBJ1-5
size: .
D: .
V: TRBV12-5
CDR3: CASGLRFNQPQHF
DNA: TGTGCTAGTGGTTTGCGGTTCAATCAGCCCCAGCATTTT

J: TRBJ1-2
size: .
D: TRBD1
V: TRBV5-4
CDR3: CASSLAGPGGYGYTF
DNA: TGTGCCAGCAGCTTGGCGGGGCCAGGGGGCTATGGCTACACCTTC

J: TRBJ2-2
size: few
D: TRBD2
V: TRBV6-6
CDR3: CASSPHGGGTGELFF
DNA: TGTGCCAGCAGTCCCCACGGCGGGGGCACCGGGGAGCTGTTTTTT

J: TRBJ1-1
size: .
D: .
V: TRBV25-1
CDR3: CASSDARSLRAFF
DNA: TGTGCCAGCAGTGACGCCCGATCACTGAGAGCTTTCTTT

J: TRBJ1-5
size: .
D: .
V: TRBV6-5
CDR3: CASTRSGDSNQPQHF
DNA: TGTGCCAGCACCCGATCGGGAGATAGCAATCAGCCCCAGCATTTT

J: TRBJ1-1
size: .
D: TRBD1
V: TRBV4-3
CDR3: CASSQEHTNRDRTFMNTEAFF
DNA: TGCGCCAGCAGCCAAGAACATACGAACCGGGACAGGACTTTCATGAACACTGAAGCTTTCTTT

J: TRBJ1-6
size: .
D: .
V: TRBV30
CDR3: CAWNGGGVNSPLHF
DNA: TGTGCCTGGAATGGTGGAGGGGTTAATTCACCCCTCCACTTT

J: TRBJ2-1
size: .
D: TRBD2
V: TRBV7-8
CDR3: CASRVSGGPGTYNEQFF
DNA: TGTGCCAGCCGGGTATCGGGAGGGCCCGGGACTTACAATGAGCAGTTCTTC

J: TRBJ1-4
size: few
D: .
V: TRBV9
CDR3: CASSRRVSEKLFF
DNA: TGTGCCAGCAGCCGCAGGGTCAGCGAAAAACTGTTTTTT

J: TRBJ2-7
size: .
D: TRBD2
V: TRBV5-4
CDR3: CASSLGGTIYEQYF
DNA: TGTGCCAGCAGCTTGGGAGGGACTATCTACGAGCAGTACTTC

J: TRBJ1-1
size: .
D: .
V: TRBV27
CDR3: CASSTPDRNTEAFF
DNA: TGTGCCAGCAGTACCCCTGACAGAAACACTGAAGCTTTCTTT

J: TRBJ2-4
size: .
D: .
V: TRBV5-1
CDR3: CASSLGEGPKNIQYF
DNA: TGCGCCAGCAGCTTGGGAGAGGGTCCCAAAAACATTCAGTACTTC

J: TRBJ1-2
size: .
D: TRBD1
V: TRBV5-1
CDR3: CASSLFGQGDHGYTF
DNA: TGCGCCAGCAGCTTATTCGGACAGGGGGACCATGGCTACACCTTC

J: TRBJ2-5
size: .
D: TRBD1
V: TRBV7-9
CDR3: CASSLGIGQGAGETQYF
DNA: TGTGCCAGCAGCTTAGGGATCGGGCAGGGGGCGGGAGAGACCCAGTACTTC

J: TRBJ1-1
size: .
D: .
V: TRBV11-2
CDR3: CASSRRGENTEAFF
DNA: TGTGCCAGCAGCCGACGCGGGGAGAACACTGAAGCTTTCTTT

J: TRBJ1-4
size: .
D: TRBD1
V: TRBV7-9
CDR3: CASSSGTENEKLFF
DNA: TGTGCCAGCAGCTCCGGGACAGAGAATGAAAAACTGTTTTTT

J: TRBJ1-1
size: many
D: TRBD1
V: TRBV7-3
CDR3: CASSLTGGTEAFF
DNA: TGTGCCAGCAGTCTCACAGGGGGAACTGAAGCTTTCTTT

J: TRBJ2-1
size: .
D: .
V: TRBV5-1
CDR3: CASSRPGEQFF
DNA: TGCGCCAGCAGCCGCCCCGGTGAGCAGTTCTTC

J: TRBJ2-7
size: .
D: .
V: TRBV7-8
CDR3: CASSLTGVDQQYF
DNA: TGTGCCAGCAGCTTAACGGGGGTGGATCAGCAGTACTTC

J: TRBJ2-7
size: .
D: TRBD1
V: TRBV5-1
CDR3: CASSLLTGREYEQYF
DNA: TGCGCCAGCAGCTTGCTGACAGGGAGAGAATACGAGCAGTACTTC

J: TRBJ2-1
size: .
D: TRBD2
V: TRBV3-1/TRBV3-2
CDR3: CASSQTSGASQFF
DNA: TGTGCCAGCAGCCAGACTAGCGGGGCCTCTCAGTTCTTC

J: TRBJ1-5
size: few
D: TRBD1
V: TRBV19
CDR3: CASRIGGLGNQPQHF
DNA: TGTGCCAGTAGGATAGGGGGCCTAGGCAATCAGCCCCAGCATTTT

J: TRBJ1-3
size: .
D: TRBD1
V: TRBV27
CDR3: CASSRGQGNTIYF
DNA: TGTGCCAGCAGTAGGGGACAGGGAAACACCATATATTTT

J: TRBJ1-2
size: .
D: TRBD1
V: TRBV4-2
CDR3: CASSTGDRGDGYTF
DNA: TGTGCCAGCAGCACCGGGGACAGGGGAGATGGCTACACCTTC

J: TRBJ1-5
size: once
D: TRBD1
V: TRBV19
CDR3: CASGGQGDGPQHF
DNA: TGTGCCAGTGGGGGACAGGGAGACGGGCCCCAGCATTTT

J: TRBJ2-5
size: .
D: .
V: TRBV5-8
CDR3: CASSLFRNSRGVETQYF
DNA: TGTGCCAGCAGCTTGTTTAGGAATAGCCGAGGTGTAGAGACCCAGTACTTC

J: TRBJ1-5
size: .
D: .
V: TRBV4-1
CDR3: CASSPQGIDQPQHF
DNA: TGCGCCAGCAGCCCGCAGGGGATCGATCAGCCCCAGCATTTT

J: TRBJ2-3
size: .
D: .
V: TRBV6-2/TRBV6-3
CDR3: CASSSRGGLHSTDTQYF
DNA: TGTGCCAGCAGTTCTAGGGGGGGCCTCCACTCCACAGATACGCAGTATTTT

J: TRBJ1-5
size: .
D: .
V: TRBV18
CDR3: CASSGDNQPQHF
DNA: TGTGCCAGCTCGGGAGATAATCAGCCCCAGCATTTT

J: TRBJ1-5
size: few
D: TRBD1
V: TRBV3-1/TRBV3-2
CDR3: CASSPRQGADQPQHF
DNA: TGTGCCAGCAGCCCCAGACAGGGGGCGGATCAGCCCCAGCATTTT

J: TRBJ1-6
size: .
D: .
V: TRBV7-3
CDR3: CASSQQGGSPLHF
DNA: TGTGCCAGCAGCCAACAGGGTGGTTCACCCCTCCACTTT

J: TRBJ1-6
size: .
D: .
V: TRBV7-9
CDR3: CASSFVNSPLHF
DNA: TGTGCCAGCAGTTTCGTTAATTCACCCCTCCACTTT